The source of this T cell receptor (beta chain) is a study of response to subunit inactivated influenza vaccine. This clonotype was detected a few times. Its antigen is unidentified. Germline and junction disagree at one end, which may indicate a read error. TCRdb re-analysed the RT-PCR reads in MiXCR, keeping a single row per CDR3 protein. The sample contains around 480,000 distinct CDR3 sequences, 16% of which appear only once. Regarding the study as a whole: Authors suggested seasonal influenza vaccinations each recruit few new T cells.

Germline CDR1 DFQATT, CDR2 SNEGSKA (reference sequence). The CDR3 is made up of 11 amino acids. The TCR was taken from a man aged 50-75 years who received an inactivated influenza vaccine. This sample comprised CD4+ T cells sorted from PBMCs, obtained roughly 24 months after vaccination. The chain uses TRBV20-1 and TRBJ2-1, with 8 positions matching TRBD2. The CDR3 sequence is CSASLMREVPF. The CDR3 DNA sequence: TGCAGTGCTAGTTTGATGCGGGAGGTCCCGTTC.